Listed below are T cell receptor beta chains from one sample, sequenced in a study of blood T cell repertoires in COVID-19. Profiled with immunoSEQ multiplex PCR; TCRdb holds only in-frame clones, not every one. The table shows 100,000 to 150,000 clones, with 60% to 75% occurring only once. Specimen: peripheral blood. These TCRs come from a woman in her 70s with acute or convalescent COVID-19. CDR3s include the opening cysteine and the closing phenylalanine or tryptophan. The order of the fields is V gene, J gene, D gene, clone size, CDR3 length, CDR3 protein, CDR3 DNA. A D gene is named only where the DNA matches it firmly. Part of the rows lack a size; the others show once, few, many or a class for expanded clones.

TRBV2	TRBJ2-1	-	-	12	CASSDRGSDGFF	TGTGCCAGCAGTGACAGAGGGTCGGACGGGTTCTTC
TRBV7-2	TRBJ2-6	-	-	14	CASEYQAGANVLTF	TGTGCCAGCGAATACCAAGCCGGGGCCAACGTCCTGACTTTC
TRBV19	TRBJ2-3	TRBD2	-	21	CASSIKRGLAGGRGSTDTQYF	TGTGCCAGTAGTATAAAACGCGGACTAGCGGGGGGCCGGGGAAGCACAGATACGCAGTATTTT
TRBV6-2/TRBV6-3	TRBJ2-1	TRBD2	few	17	CASSYGYAGGPIDEQFF	TGTGCCAGCAGTTATGGTTATGCGGGAGGGCCGATAGATGAGCAGTTCTTC
TRBV5-4	TRBJ2-5	-	-	14	CASSSPAQGETQYF	TGTGCCAGCAGCTCCCCGGCTCAGGGGGAGACCCAGTACTTC
TRBV7-2	TRBJ2-5	TRBD1	-	16	CASSYIPGTGSQTQYF	TGTGCCAGCAGCTACATCCCCGGGACAGGGAGTCAGACCCAGTACTTC
TRBV24-1	TRBJ2-3	-	-	14	CATSDAGSTDTQYF	TGTGCCACCAGTGATGCCGGGTCCACAGATACGCAGTATTTT
TRBV4-1	TRBJ1-5	-	-	13	CASSWEFNQPQHF	TGCGCCAGCTCTTGGGAGTTCAATCAGCCCCAGCATTTT
TRBV2	TRBJ1-5	-	once	15	CASSAAGKSNQPQHF	TGTGCCAGCAGTGCCGCCGGGAAGAGCAATCAGCCCCAGCATTTT
TRBV30	TRBJ2-3	-	-	11	CAWSLSDTQYF	TGTGCCTGGAGTTTATCAGATACGCAGTATTTT
TRBV11-2	TRBJ1-1	-	-	15	CASSRSPGRPTEAFF	TGTGCCAGCAGCCGATCCCCAGGGCGCCCCACTGAAGCTTTCTTT
TRBV5-1	TRBJ1-6	-	few	15	CASSLSTVGNSPLHF	TGCGCCAGCAGCTTGAGCACAGTTGGAAATTCACCCCTCCACTTT
TRBV6-5	TRBJ1-2	TRBD1	-	13	CASSSTGDGGYTF	TGTGCCAGCAGTTCGACAGGGGACGGTGGCTACACCTTC
TRBV6-6	TRBJ2-3	TRBD1	-	16	CASSYNVGTGTDTQYF	TGTGCCAGCAGTTACAATGTTGGGACAGGGACAGATACGCAGTATTTT
TRBV28	TRBJ2-7	TRBD2	-	15	CASTQHSGRPYEQYF	TGTGCCAGCACCCAGCATTCCGGGAGGCCCTACGAGCAGTACTTC
TRBV6-1	TRBJ1-5	-	-	14	CASGEASGGRPQHF	TGTGCCAGCGGTGAAGCGTCGGGGGGGAGGCCCCAGCATTTT
TRBV18	TRBJ1-2	-	once	16	CASSPSSPYYDYGYTF	TGTGCCAGCTCACCATCCTCCCCCTACTATGACTATGGCTACACCTTC
TRBV24-1	TRBJ2-1	TRBD2	-	16	CATSDLLAGGLDEQFF	TGTGCCACCAGTGACTTACTAGCGGGAGGGTTGGATGAGCAGTTCTTC
TRBV7-8	TRBJ1-3	TRBD1	-	16	CASSPRTGATGNTIYF	TGTGCCAGCAGCCCCAGGACAGGGGCAACTGGAAACACCATATATTTT
TRBV7-3	TRBJ2-5	-	-	13	CASSSQAQETQYF	TGTGCCAGCAGCTCCCAAGCCCAAGAGACCCAGTACTTC
TRBV10-3	TRBJ2-3	TRBD2	-	12	CAISESQGLQYF	TGTGCCATCAGTGAATCCCAGGGACTACAGTATTTT
TRBV9	TRBJ2-2	TRBD1	-	15	CASSVTDRGTGELFF	TGTGCCAGCAGCGTGACCGACAGGGGCACCGGGGAGCTGTTTTTT
TRBV6-5	TRBJ2-2	TRBD2	-	15	CASSYGLAGPGELFF	TGTGCCAGCAGTTACGGACTAGCGGGGCCCGGGGAGCTGTTTTTT
TRBV12-3/TRBV12-4	TRBJ1-2	-	-	13	CASSFDRNYGYTF	TGTGCCAGCAGTTTTGACAGAAACTATGGCTACACCTTC
TRBV5-4	TRBJ2-3	-	-	15	CASSLYTGGTDTQYF	TGTGCCAGCAGCTTGTATACGGGGGGCACAGATACGCAGTATTTT
TRBV28	TRBJ1-2	TRBD1	-	14	CASSQSGTGYGYTF	TGTGCCAGCAGCCAATCCGGGACAGGGTACGGCTACACCTTC
TRBV5-1	TRBJ1-2	TRBD1	few	15	CASSLEGQGAGGYTF	TGCGCCAGCAGCTTGGAAGGACAGGGGGCGGGAGGCTACACCTTC
TRBV18	TRBJ1-1	-	-	14	CASSPRSENTEAFF	TGTGCCAGCTCACCAAGGAGTGAGAACACTGAAGCTTTCTTT
TRBV5-4	TRBJ2-7	-	-	14	CASSLGTHPYEQYF	TGTGCCAGCAGCTTGGGGACACATCCATACGAGCAGTACTTC
TRBV10-3	TRBJ1-5	-	-	14	CAISGTNSNQPQHF	TGTGCCATCAGTGGGACAAATAGCAATCAGCCCCAGCATTTT
TRBV10-3	TRBJ2-1	TRBD2	-	17	CAISEGRTSGEKNEQFF	TGTGCCATCAGTGAGGGGAGAACTAGCGGGGAAAAAAATGAGCAGTTCTTC
TRBV10-3	TRBJ1-3	-	-	14	CAISELSSGNTIYF	TGTGCCATCAGTGAGTTGAGCTCTGGAAACACCATATATTTT
TRBV19	TRBJ1-1	-	-	13	CASIGGGDTEAFF	TGTGCCAGTATAGGAGGAGGGGACACTGAAGCTTTCTTT
TRBV28	TRBJ2-7	-	-	14	CASSEVQGIYEQYF	TGTGCCAGCAGTGAGGTGCAGGGGATCTACGAGCAGTACTTC
TRBV7-8	TRBJ1-3	-	few	15	CASSLMRASGNTIYF	TGTGCCAGCAGCTTAATGAGGGCCTCTGGAAACACCATATATTTT
TRBV5-5	TRBJ2-1	-	-	15	CASSLGQSSYNEQFF	TGTGCCAGCAGCTTGGGACAGAGCTCCTACAATGAGCAGTTCTTC
TRBV7-9	TRBJ2-1	TRBD1	-	16	CASSLGQGVGYNEQFF	TGTGCCAGCAGCTTGGGACAGGGTGTAGGTTACAATGAGCAGTTCTTC